What follows are 19 T cell receptor beta chains derived from one specimen sequenced in a study of T cell responses to AZD1222 COVID-19 vaccine. Measured with immunoSEQ multiplex PCR; TCRdb has only the in-frame clones, and not every one. The sample lists over 120,000 clones; approximately 90% were seen once. The source material was peripheral blood, sampled on day 0 of AZD1222 vaccination. The receptors were gathered from an adult in good health.

The genes are TRBV13 and TRBJ1-1; 8 bases agree with TRBD1. The CDR3 loop spans 15 amino acids. The J segment lost 4 bases and the V segment lost 5 bases, leaving 9 bases of the junction unmatched. CDR1 is PRHDT and CDR2 is FYEKMQ in the germline V gene (reference sequence). The CDR3 sequence is CASSRRDRGLTEAFF. The CDR3 coding sequence is TGTGCCAGCAGCCGGCGAGACAGGGGACTCACTGAAGCTTTCTTT.

V usage is TRBV5-1 and J usage is TRBJ1-5; D possibly corresponds to TRBD1 (6 bases). CDR1 SGHRS and CDR2 YFSETQ come from the germline V gene. V was clipped by 3 bases and J by 2 bases, with 18 bases between them. CDR3 length equals 17 residues. The CDR3 DNA reads as TGCGCCAGCAGCTCATCCCCACAGGGCGATGGCAATCAGCCCCAGCATTTT. Translating it yields CASSSSPQGDGNQPQHF. Full variable domain (rest looked up from reference TRBV5-1 and TRBJ1-5): KAGVTQTPRYLIKTRGQQVTLSCSPISGHRSVSWYQQTPGQGLQFLFEYFSETQRNKGNFPGRFSGRQFSNSRSEMNVSTLELGDSALYLCASSSSPQGDGNQPQHFGDGTRLSIL.

The chain has TRBV13 and TRBJ1-6; 7 bases align to TRBD1. The V segment lost 1 base and the J segment 4 bases; nucleotides outside the gene matches: 1. Germline lookup yields CDR1 PRHDT and CDR2 FYEKMQ (reference sequence). CDR3 length: 15 residues. This CDR3 is CASSLEQGYNSPLHF. The CDR3 nucleotides are TGTGCCAGCAGCTTAGAACAGGGGTATAATTCACCCCTCCACTTT.

The rearrangement uses TRBV7-2 and TRBJ2-5; D tentatively reads TRBD1 or TRBD2 (7 bases each). Between the trimmed V and J ends, which lost 1 base and 5 bases, there was a span of 14 bases. The CDR3 extends over 15 amino acids. Germline CDR1 reads SGHTA; CDR2 reads FQGNSA. DNA for the CDR3: TGTGCCAGCAGCTTAGGTCAGGGGGGGCAGGAGACCCAGTACTTC. The encoded protein is CASSLGQGGQETQYF.

The J gene is TRBJ1-4, the V gene TRBV9, with no clear D. V lost 0 bases and J lost 4, with 7 bases in between. This CDR3 spans 14 amino acids. The germline V gene encodes CDR1 SGDLS and CDR2 YYNGEE. The chain's CDR3 is CASSVAAGNEKLFF. CDR3 coding DNA: TGTGCCAGCAGCGTAGCGGCAGGTAATGAAAAACTGTTTTTT. The variable domain in full, completed from reference TRBV9 and TRBJ1-4, reads DSGVTQTPKHLITATGQRVTLRCSPRSGDLSVYWYQQSLDQGLQFLIQYYNGEERAKGNILERFSAQQFPDLHSELNLSSLELGDSALYFCASSVAAGNEKLFFGSGTQLSVL.

This clone appeared a single time. This chain uses TRBV3-1 (or the pseudogene TRBV3-2) with TRBJ2-2; 9 nucleotides align to TRBD2. The CDR3 spans 15 residues. Trimming removed 0 bases from V and 5 bases from J; junction bases left unmatched: 1. Germline CDR1 is LGHDT and CDR2 is YNNKEL (reference sequence). The CDR3 coding sequence is TGTGCCAGCAGCCAAGATCTAGCGGGAACCGGGGAGCTGTTTTTT. This gives the protein CASSQDLAGTGELFF.

V is TRBV28 and J is TRBJ2-5, with a weak D call TRBD1 (6 bases). The V gene's germline CDR1 is MDHEN and CDR2 SYDVKM. V lost 10 bases and J lost 4, with 19 bases in between. CDR3 length: 14 amino acids. CDR3 amino acids: CATSRQGKGETQYF. CDR3 DNA sequence: TGTGCCACATCCCGCCAGGGGAAGGGAGAGACCCAGTACTTC. The whole variable domain, filled in from reference TRBV28 and TRBJ2-5, reads DVKVTQSSRYLVKRTGEKVFLECVQDMDHENMFWYRQDPGLGLRLIYFSYDVKMKEKGDIPEGYSVSREKKERFSLILESASTNQTSMYLCATSRQGKGETQYFGPGTRLLVL.

This clone was observed a handful of times. This sequence joins TRBV19 and TRBJ2-1; 9 bases are a match to TRBD1. Germline loops: CDR1 LNHDA, CDR2 SQIVND (reference sequence). The J segment lost 3 bases and the V segment lost 7 bases, leaving 7 bases of the junction unmatched. The CDR3 totals 15 residues. The chain's CDR3 is CASKPTGGGYNEQFF. The DNA of the CDR3 is TGTGCCAGTAAACCCACAGGGGGCGGCTACAATGAGCAGTTCTTC.

The chain links TRBV19 to TRBJ1-2, with 7 bases that match TRBD1. The ends lost 5 bases at V and 7 bases at J; junction bases unmatched: 10. This CDR3 has 14 residues. Per the germline V gene, CDR1 is LNHDA and CDR2 is SQIVND (reference sequence). This CDR3 reads CASSLQGEIGGYTF. The CDR3 DNA follows: TGTGCCAGTAGTCTGCAGGGGGAGATTGGTGGCTACACCTTC. The full variable domain, with the rest looked up from reference TRBV19 and TRBJ1-2, is DGGITQSPKYLFRKEGQNVTLSCEQNLNHDAMYWYRQDPGQGLRLIYYSQIVNDFQKGDIAEGYSVSREKKESFPLTVTSAQKNPTAFYLCASSLQGEIGGYTFGSGTRLTVV.

This clone was observed a handful of times. The V and J genes are TRBV19 and TRBJ1-2; 7 bases fit TRBD1. Germline CDR1 reads LNHDA; CDR2 reads SQIVND (reference sequence). The V gene end was trimmed by 6 bases and the J gene end by 3 bases; junction bases not matched to a gene: 4. There are 13 residues in the CDR3. In DNA form, the CDR3 reads TGTGCCAGTAGGGGGACAGCAGACTATGGCTACACCTTC. The encoded protein is CASRGTADYGYTF. Full variable domain (rest looked up from reference TRBV19 and TRBJ1-2): DGGITQSPKYLFRKEGQNVTLSCEQNLNHDAMYWYRQDPGQGLRLIYYSQIVNDFQKGDIAEGYSVSREKKESFPLTVTSAQKNPTAFYLCASRGTADYGYTFGSGTRLTVV.

The chain combines TRBV19 with TRBJ2-5; D uncertain. Germline-derived CDR1 and CDR2 are LNHDA and SQIVND (reference sequence). Trimming left V 3 bases short and J 3 bases short, with 14 bases between. The CDR3 spans 15 residues. CDR3 sequence reads: CASSIGRSNKETQYF. As DNA, the CDR3 is TGTGCCAGTAGTATCGGACGGTCTAACAAAGAGACCCAGTACTTC.

V is TRBV5-1 and J is TRBJ2-5, with 7 nucleotides matching TRBD1. This CDR3 is 14 amino acids long. The V and J ends lost 8 bases and 2 bases, in that order; junction bases with no gene match: 9. The germline V gene has CDR1 SGHRS and CDR2 YFSETQ. This chain's CDR3 is CASRQGPTQETQYF. The CDR3 nucleotides are TGCGCCAGTCGACAGGGACCTACGCAAGAGACCCAGTACTTC.

CDR3 nucleotides: TGCGCCAGCAGCTCGGGAGACAGGGTCTCCTACGAGCAGTACTTC. Translated, it gives CASSSGDRVSYEQYF. This chain joins TRBV5-1 and TRBJ2-7; tentative D call: TRBD1 (7 bases). V was cut by 3 bases and J by 0 bases, with 13 bases left in between. There are 15 residues in the CDR3. CDR1 and CDR2 (germline): SGHRS, YFSETQ.

The chain joins TRBV6-6 to TRBJ1-1; D remains ambiguous. CDR3 length: 15 amino acids. Germline CDR1 and CDR2: MNHNY and SVGAGI (reference sequence). V was pared by 1 base and J by 1 base, with 10 bases between. DNA for the CDR3: TGTGCCAGCAGTTACTTGCCAAGCTCGAACACTGAAGCTTTCTTT. Translation gives CASSYLPSSNTEAFF.

The rearrangement joins TRBV5-6 to TRBJ2-1; 10 bases map to TRBD2. V lost 1 base and J lost 7; bases outside the gene matches: 2. The CDR3 totals 14 residues. Looked up from germline, CDR1 is SGHDT and CDR2 is YYEEEE. CDR3 DNA: TGTGCCAGCAGCTTGCCTAGCGGGAGAAATGAGCAGTTCTTC. Translating gives CASSLPSGRNEQFF. The variable domain in full, completed from reference TRBV5-6 and TRBJ2-1, reads DAGVTQSPTHLIKTRGQQVTLRCSPKSGHDTVSWYQQALGQGPQFIFQYYEEEERQRGNFPDRFSGHQFPNYSSELNVNALLLGDSALYLCASSLPSGRNEQFFGPGTRLTVL.

CDR3 in DNA: TGTGCTAGTGGTCCCCCCATTTTGGGAGGGCCCACCTACAATGAGCAGTTCTTC. Translated: CASGPPILGGPTYNEQFF. The rearrangement links TRBV12-5 to TRBJ2-1; 7 bases match TRBD2. The germline gives CDR1 LGHNT, CDR2 FRNRAP. The CDR3 runs to 18 residues. With V trimmed by 5 bases and J by 2 bases, 15 bases remained unmatched.

CDR3 sequence reads: CASSQEGAVQETQYF. The CDR3 nucleotides are TGTGCCAGCAGCCAAGAGGGGGCAGTTCAAGAGACCCAGTACTTC. J is TRBJ2-5 and V is TRBV4-2; D possibly corresponds to TRBD1 (6 bases). The CDR3 covers 15 residues. V gave up 0 bases and J gave up 2 bases, with 10 bases separating them. CDR1 LGHNA and CDR2 YNFKEQ come from the germline V gene.

This clone was detected only once. The rearrangement links TRBV3-1 (or the pseudogene TRBV3-2) to TRBJ2-3; 8 bases fit TRBD2. The CDR3 consists of 15 residues. J was trimmed by 6 bases and V by 1 base; bases with no gene match: 6. Germline V gene lookup returns CDR1 LGHDT and CDR2 YNNKEL (reference sequence). The DNA for the CDR3 is TGTGCCAGCAGCCAAGGGCAGCGGGAGATTGATACGCAGTATTTT. This gives the protein CASSQGQREIDTQYF.

CDR3 sequence: CASSFGTPSYNEQFF. The CDR3 bases are TGTGCCAGCAGCTTCGGGACTCCTTCCTACAATGAGCAGTTCTTC. The rearrangement joins TRBV11-2 to TRBJ2-1, with TRBD2 as a possible D gene (6 bases). This CDR3 comprises 15 residues. V gave up 3 bases and J gave up 1 base, with 10 bases separating them. Germline CDR1 is SGHAT and CDR2 is FQNNGV.